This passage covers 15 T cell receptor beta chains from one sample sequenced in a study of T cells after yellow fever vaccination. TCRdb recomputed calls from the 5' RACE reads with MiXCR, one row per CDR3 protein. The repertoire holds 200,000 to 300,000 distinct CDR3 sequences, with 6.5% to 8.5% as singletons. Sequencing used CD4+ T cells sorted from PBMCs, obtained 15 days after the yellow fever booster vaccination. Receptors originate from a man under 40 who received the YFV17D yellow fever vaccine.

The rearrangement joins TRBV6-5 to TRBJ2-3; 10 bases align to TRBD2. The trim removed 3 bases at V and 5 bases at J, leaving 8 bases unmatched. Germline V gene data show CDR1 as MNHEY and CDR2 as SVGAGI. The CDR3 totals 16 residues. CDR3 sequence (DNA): TGTGCCAGCAGTTATCGAGGACTAGCGGACGGAGATACGCAGTATTTT. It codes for CASSYRGLADGDTQYF.

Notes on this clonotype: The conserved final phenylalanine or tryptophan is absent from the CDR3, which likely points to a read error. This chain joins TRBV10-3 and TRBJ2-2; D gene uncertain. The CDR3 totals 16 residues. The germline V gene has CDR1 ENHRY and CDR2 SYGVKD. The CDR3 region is CTISEVLVLGVGELFL. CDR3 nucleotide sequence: TGTACCATCAGTGAAGTCCTAGTATTAGGAGTCGGGGAGCTGTTTCTT.

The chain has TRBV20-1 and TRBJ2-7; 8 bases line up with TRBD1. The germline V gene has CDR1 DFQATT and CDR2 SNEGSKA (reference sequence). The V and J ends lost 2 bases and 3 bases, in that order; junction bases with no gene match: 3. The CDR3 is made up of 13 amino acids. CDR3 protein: CSARSGTGYEQYF. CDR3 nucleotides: TGCAGTGCTAGATCCGGGACAGGCTACGAGCAGTACTTC.

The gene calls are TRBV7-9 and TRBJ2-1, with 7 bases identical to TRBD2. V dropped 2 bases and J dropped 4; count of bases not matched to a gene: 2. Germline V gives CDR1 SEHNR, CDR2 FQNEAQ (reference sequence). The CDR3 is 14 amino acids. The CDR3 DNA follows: TGTGCCAGCAGCTTACGGGAGGAATACAATGAGCAGTTCTTC. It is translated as CASSLREEYNEQFF. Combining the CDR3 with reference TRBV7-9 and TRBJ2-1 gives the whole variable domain DTGVSQNPRHKITKRGQNVTFRCDPISEHNRLYWYRQTLGQGPEFLTYFQNEAQLEKSRLLSDRFSAERPKGSFSTLEIQRTEQGDSAMYLCASSLREEYNEQFFGPGTRLTVL.

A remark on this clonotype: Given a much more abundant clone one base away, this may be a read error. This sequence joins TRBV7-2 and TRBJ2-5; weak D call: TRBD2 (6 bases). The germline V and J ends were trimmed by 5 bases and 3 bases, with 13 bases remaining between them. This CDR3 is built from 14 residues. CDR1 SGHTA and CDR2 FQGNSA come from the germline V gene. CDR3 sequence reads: CASSRHSGEETQYF. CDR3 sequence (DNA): TGTGCCAGCAGCCGCCATAGCGGAGAAGAGACCCAGTACTTC.

CDR3 region: CASSPQTGQGHQPQHF. As DNA, the CDR3 is TGTGCCAGCTCACCCCAAACGGGACAGGGTCATCAGCCCCAGCATTTT. The rearrangement joins TRBV18 to TRBJ1-5; 9 bases align to TRBD1. The CDR3 consists of 16 residues. V shed 3 bases and J 5 bases; nucleotides not matched to a gene: 8. Germline V gene lookup returns CDR1 KGHSH and CDR2 LQKENI.

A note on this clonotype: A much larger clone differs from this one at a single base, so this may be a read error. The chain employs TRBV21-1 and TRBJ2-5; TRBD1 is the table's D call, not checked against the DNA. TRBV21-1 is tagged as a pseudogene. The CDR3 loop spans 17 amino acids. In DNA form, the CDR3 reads TGTGCCATCAGCAGACCCCTAGGCGGAGGGGGCTTAGAGACCCAGTACTTC. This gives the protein CAISRPLGGGGLETQYF.

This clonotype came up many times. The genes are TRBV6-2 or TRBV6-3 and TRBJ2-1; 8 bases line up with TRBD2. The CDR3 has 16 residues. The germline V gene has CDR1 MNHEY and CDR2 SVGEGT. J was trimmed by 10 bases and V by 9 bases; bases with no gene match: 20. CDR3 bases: TGTGCCAGTATAAACTCCCCGGTTAGCGGGAAGTCGGAGCAGTTCTTC. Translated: CASINSPVSGKSEQFF.

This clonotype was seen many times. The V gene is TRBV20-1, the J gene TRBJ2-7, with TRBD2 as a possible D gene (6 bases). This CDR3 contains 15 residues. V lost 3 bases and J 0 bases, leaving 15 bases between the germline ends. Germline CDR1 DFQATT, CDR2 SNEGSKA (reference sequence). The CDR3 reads CSASTGLRISYEQYF. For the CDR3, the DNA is TGCAGTGCTAGTACCGGACTAAGAATCTCCTACGAGCAGTACTTC.

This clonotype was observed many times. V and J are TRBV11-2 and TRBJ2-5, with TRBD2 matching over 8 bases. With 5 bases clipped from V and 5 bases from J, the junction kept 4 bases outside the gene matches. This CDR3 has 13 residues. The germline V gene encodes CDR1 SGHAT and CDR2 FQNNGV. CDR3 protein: CASSRGLGETQYF. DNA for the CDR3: TGTGCCAGCAGCAGGGGACTAGGCGAGACCCAGTACTTC.

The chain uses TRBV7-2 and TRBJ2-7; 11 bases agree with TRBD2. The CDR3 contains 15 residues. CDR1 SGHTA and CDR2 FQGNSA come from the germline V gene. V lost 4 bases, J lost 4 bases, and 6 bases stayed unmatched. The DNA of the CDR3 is TGTGCCAGCAGCTCCCCACTAGCGGGAGTTTACGAGCAGTACTTC. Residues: CASSSPLAGVYEQYF. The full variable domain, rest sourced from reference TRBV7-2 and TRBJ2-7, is GAGVSQSPSNKVTEKGKDVELRCDPISGHTALYWYRQSLGQGLEFLIYFQGNSAPDKSGLPSDRFSAERTGGSVSTLTIQRTQQEDSAVYLCASSSPLAGVYEQYFGPGTRLTVT.

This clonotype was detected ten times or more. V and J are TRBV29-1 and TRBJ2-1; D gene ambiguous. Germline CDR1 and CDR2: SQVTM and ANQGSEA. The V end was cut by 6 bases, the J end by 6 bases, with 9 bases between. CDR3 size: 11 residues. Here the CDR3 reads CSVTDLNEQFF. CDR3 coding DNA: TGCAGCGTCACGGACCTCAATGAGCAGTTCTTC.

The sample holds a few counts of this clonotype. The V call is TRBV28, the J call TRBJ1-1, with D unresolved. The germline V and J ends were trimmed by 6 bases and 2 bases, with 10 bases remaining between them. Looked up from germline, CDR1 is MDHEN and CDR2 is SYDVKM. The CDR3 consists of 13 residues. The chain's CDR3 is CASSVQVNTEAFF. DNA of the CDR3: TGTGCCAGCAGCGTGCAGGTCAACACTGAAGCTTTCTTT.

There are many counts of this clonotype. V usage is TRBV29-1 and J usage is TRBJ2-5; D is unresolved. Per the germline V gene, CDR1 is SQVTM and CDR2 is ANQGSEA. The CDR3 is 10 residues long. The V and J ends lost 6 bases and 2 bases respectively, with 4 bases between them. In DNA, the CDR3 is TGCAGCGTAGAACAAGAGACCCAGTACTTC. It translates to CSVEQETQYF.

DNA of the CDR3: TGTGCCAGCAGTTTGGCGGAGGGCCACGAGCAGTTCTTC. Translation: CASSLAEGHEQFF. This chain connects TRBV6-2 or TRBV6-3 to TRBJ2-1; possible D gene TRBD2, 6 bases. The V end lost 4 bases, the J end lost 10 bases, and 14 bases lay between the germline ends. The V gene's germline CDR1 is MNHEY and CDR2 SVGEGT. There are 13 residues in the CDR3.